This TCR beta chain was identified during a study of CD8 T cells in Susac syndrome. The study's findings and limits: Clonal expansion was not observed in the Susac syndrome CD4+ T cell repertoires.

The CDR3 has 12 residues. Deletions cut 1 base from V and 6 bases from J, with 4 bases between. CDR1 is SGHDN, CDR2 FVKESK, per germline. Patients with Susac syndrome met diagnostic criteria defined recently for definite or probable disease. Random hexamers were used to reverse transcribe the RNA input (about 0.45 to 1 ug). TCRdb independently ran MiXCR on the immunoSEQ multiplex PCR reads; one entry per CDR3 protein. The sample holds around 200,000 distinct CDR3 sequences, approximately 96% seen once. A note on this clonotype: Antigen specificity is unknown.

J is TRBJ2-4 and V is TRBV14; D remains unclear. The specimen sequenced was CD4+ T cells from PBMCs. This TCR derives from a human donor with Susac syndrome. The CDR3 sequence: CASSQVGNIQYF. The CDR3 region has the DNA TGTGCCAGCAGCCAAGTAGGAAACATTCAGTACTTC.